This record concerns one T cell receptor (beta chain) sequence. The clone's antigen remains unknown. No much larger clone is present one base from it, and per-base qualities are unavailable. The record originates from a study of blood T cell repertoires in COVID-19 (dated by TCRdb to the early 2020s). Some background on the complete study: Collaborator samples came from the United States, Italy and Spain and covered acute and convalescent phases of COVID-19. The prospective study material was composed of cDNA or gDNA derived from T cells, B-cell-depleted T cells, or PBMCs. Deeply sampled blood TCRbeta repertoires from subjects exposed to, actively infected with, or recovered from COVID-19 were included in the dataset. The repertoires were released in a freely available public database meant as a resource for research on the immune response to SARS-CoV-2. Samples came from the ongoing ImmuneRACE study (first 160 participants) plus 1,254 subjects from 6 global collaborators. Sample metadata almost always included a de-identified subject ID, COVID-19 status, age in years and sex. Where HLA class I and class II types were available, the types were taken from metadata supplied by the sample provider, not from assay-based typing. Results the study describes overall, beyond this receptor: Clinical and demographic metadata were provided uncurated, with the amount varying by source and participant.

Whole blood was collected in K2EDTA tubes by collaborating institutions according to the institutions' own protocols. For TCRbeta analysis, collaborators shipped samples in one of three forms: frozen whole blood, isolated PBMCs, or DNA extracted from either of those sample types. The CDR3 covers 14 residues, taking in both the cysteine and the phenylalanine. The read is trimmed to its CDR3 DNA, 42 bases read in frame from base 1. CDR1 is given as MNHNY and CDR2 as SVGAGI, both from the germline V gene (reference sequence). The junction carries 11 bases between V and J, which are trimmed by 6 bases and 0 bases respectively. The immunoSEQ Assay, a bias-controlled multiplex PCR, was used to amplify TCRbeta CDR3 regions from genomic DNA. The study's processing was this. Nucleated cell counts per sample were estimated from amplification of reference gene primers within the assay. To quantify the absolute abundance of each unique TCRbeta CDR3 rearrangement, sequence reads were collapsed and filtered. For each sample, productive Simpson clonality was calculated as the square root of Simpson's diversity index over productive rearrangements. This immuneACCESS table, as held by TCRdb, lists in-frame sequences with V and J called but not all clones. Of the missing ones, under half trace to an unresolved V gene in checked studies; the others have no known cause. That table supplies the V and J calls and clone size; D and trimming were determined from the DNA. In all, the sample holds 100,000 to 150,000 clones, and less than 90% of those were seen once. Clones ranked in the top ten supply 25% to 30% of the sample.

The sequenced sample consisted of peripheral blood. The rearranged chain carries TRBV6-6 and TRBJ1-1; 6 matching bases give a weak D call of TRBD1. This clonotype was obtained from a woman over 75 with acute or convalescent COVID-19. The nucleotide sequence is given as TGTGCCAGCAGACTAGGGACACTGAACACTGAAGCTTTCTTT. This translates into CASRLGTLNTEAFF.